The clone carrying this T cell receptor beta chain appeared many times. Arm-PCR with iRepertoire HTBI primers amplified the CDR3 regions for these TCR beta libraries. One entry per CDR3 protein results from TCRdb running MiXCR on the multiplex PCR reads. The sample contains approximately 300,000 distinct CDR3 sequences, 15% to 20% of which appear only once. The time point denotes: newly diagnosed GD, antithyroid drugs for less than 3 months. From RNA extracted from PBMCs, the TCR library was made. In germline, CDR1 is LNHNV, CDR2 YYDKDF (reference sequence). This CDR3 spans 18 amino acids. Trimming took 2 bases from V and 9 from J, leaving 23 bases between them. This record comes from a study of regulatory T cells in long-lasting Graves disease.

The specimen was peripheral blood mononuclear cells (PBMCs), collected at new diagnosis, from a patient treated with antithyroid drugs. The chain couples TRBV15 to TRBJ1-6, with D possibly being TRBD1 (5 bases). This clonotype was obtained from a female donor with Graves disease. The CDR3 loop is CATSRPPNRTYNSSPLHF. The DNA of the CDR3 is TGTGCCACCAGCAGACCTCCCAATCGGACATATAACAGTTCACCCCTCCACTTT.